This T cell receptor beta chain was observed in a study of blood T cell repertoires in COVID-19. Study as a whole: Sites in the United States, Italy and Spain provided acute and convalescent COVID-19 samples.

The protocol was immunoSEQ multiplex PCR, while the TCRdb copy is restricted to in-frame clones and leaves out a portion. Altogether fewer than 85,000 clones are present, over 65% being singletons, with the ten largest covering approximately 2.8%. Germline V gives CDR1 SGHRS, CDR2 YFSETQ. The CDR3 runs to 13 residues. V was clipped by 1 base and J by 6 bases; unmatched bases: 4. The sample comprised peripheral blood. This TCR was sampled from a human donor with acute or convalescent COVID-19. The donor label of this sample is uncertain. The chain links TRBV5-1 to TRBJ2-7; 7 nucleotides line up with TRBD1. DNA for the CDR3: TGCGCCAGCAGCTTGCCTCCAGGGGGCGAGCAGTACTTC. Encoded protein: CASSLPPGGEQYF.